These 15 T cell receptor beta chains originate from one sample sequenced in a study of blood T cell repertoires in COVID-19. The repertoire was sequenced with immunoSEQ multiplex PCR; TCRdb's copy has only in-frame clones and lacks some. The repertoire holds some 670,000 clones, with over 80% as singletons. Sequencing was performed on peripheral blood. These receptors were taken from a woman aged 18 to 35 with acute or convalescent COVID-19.

This chain connects TRBV11-3 to TRBJ2-7; 7 bases are a match to TRBD1. The V gene's germline CDR1 is SGHNT and CDR2 YENEEA. The CDR3 has 15 amino acids. After removal of 0 bases from V and 2 bases from J, the junction contained 4 bases not matched to a gene. This chain's CDR3 is CASSLDSGGAYEQYF. CDR3 DNA: TGTGCCAGCAGCTTAGATTCAGGGGGAGCCTACGAGCAGTACTTC.

This clone occurred once. The chain recombines TRBV19 with TRBJ1-3; D remains unclear. Germline V gene sequence: CDR1 LNHDA, CDR2 SQIVND (reference sequence). Trimming left V 3 bases short and J 1 base short, with 16 bases between. The CDR3 totals 17 residues. The CDR3: CASSMSYVISSGNTIYF. CDR3 DNA sequence: TGTGCCAGTAGTATGTCCTACGTCATATCTTCTGGAAACACCATATATTTT.

The chain uses TRBV27 and TRBJ1-1; D may be TRBD1 (6 bases). CDR1 and CDR2 (germline): MNHEY, SMNVEV (reference sequence). Between the trimmed V and J ends, which lost 0 bases and 2 bases, there was a span of 13 bases. The CDR3 totals 16 residues. The CDR3 region is CASSLSGGQRNTEAFF. CDR3 bases: TGTGCCAGCAGTTTATCTGGGGGACAAAGAAACACTGAAGCTTTCTTT.

The rearrangement uses TRBV7-9 and TRBJ1-5; D possibly corresponds to TRBD1 (6 bases). V was cut by 5 bases and J by 5 bases, with 19 bases left in between. The CDR3 consists of 16 residues. Germline V CDR1 and CDR2: SEHNR, FQNEAQ (reference sequence). In DNA form, the CDR3 reads TGTGCCAGCAGCGCCCAGGTAGCAGGGGCCGATCAGCCCCAGCATTTT. Residues: CASSAQVAGADQPQHF.

This chain joins TRBV9 and TRBJ2-7, with 8 bases lining up with TRBD2. The CDR3 spans 16 residues. Per germline, CDR1 SGDLS and CDR2 YYNGEE. V lost 4 bases to trimming and J lost 5 bases; unmatched junction nucleotides: 14. The CDR3 sequence is CASSPKGSGIYHEQYF. CDR3 bases: TGTGCCAGCAGCCCCAAGGGTAGCGGGATCTACCACGAGCAGTACTTC.

The J gene is TRBJ1-3, the V gene TRBV4-1; D is perhaps TRBD1 (6 bases). CDR1 is MGHRA, CDR2 YSYEKL, per germline. This CDR3 region has 17 residues. Trimming stripped 3 bases from V and 0 bases from J, with 15 bases between. The CDR3 DNA sequence: TGCGCCAGCAGCCACCGGACAGCATTACCCTCTGGAAACACCATATATTTT. Its protein product is CASSHRTALPSGNTIYF.

This clone was detected a few times. V gene TRBV19 combines with J gene TRBJ1-1; weak D call: TRBD1 (6 bases). This CDR3 comprises 16 residues. Germline V gene lookup returns CDR1 LNHDA and CDR2 SQIVND (reference sequence). V was clipped by 3 bases and J by 4 bases, with 18 bases between them. The CDR3 region has the DNA TGTGCCAGTAGTATTCGACAGGCGGCCTCCGGCACTGAAGCTTTCTTT. Translation: CASSIRQAASGTEAFF. Full variable domain (outside the CDR3, taken from reference TRBV19 and TRBJ1-1): DGGITQSPKYLFRKEGQNVTLSCEQNLNHDAMYWYRQDPGQGLRLIYYSQIVNDFQKGDIAEGYSVSREKKESFPLTVTSAQKNPTAFYLCASSIRQAASGTEAFFGQGTRLTVV.

In nucleotides, the CDR3 is TGTGCCACCAGCAGAGACGGGACTCTCGGCAACTATGGCTACACCTTC. This sequence encodes CATSRDGTLGNYGYTF. J is TRBJ1-2 and V is TRBV15, with TRBD1 as a possible D gene (5 bases). The V and J ends lost 0 bases and 2 bases respectively, with 13 bases between them. The CDR3 is 16 amino acids. CDR1 and CDR2 (germline): LNHNV, YYDKDF (reference sequence).

There are a few counts of this clone. The chain employs TRBV7-8 and TRBJ1-1, with D possibly TRBD1 on 5 matching bases. Trimming cost V 5 bases and J 6 bases, with 10 bases left between them. This CDR3 region has 12 residues. The germline CDR1 and CDR2 sequences are SGHVS and FQNEAQ. CDR3 in amino acids: CASSLRGAEAFF. CDR3 coding DNA: TGTGCCAGCAGCCTCCGGGGGGCTGAAGCTTTCTTT.

This clone has just one count. The chain employs TRBV5-6 and TRBJ1-2; 8 bases align to TRBD1. In germline, CDR1 is SGHDT, CDR2 YYEEEE. V trimming: 2 bases; J trimming: 10 bases; junction bases outside the gene matches: 10. This CDR3 has 14 amino acids. The CDR3 region is CASSFPAPGQAYTF. The CDR3 DNA follows: TGTGCCAGCAGCTTCCCCGCTCCGGGACAGGCCTACACCTTC.

The chain is built from TRBV30 and TRBJ1-5; 9 nucleotides align to TRBD1. CDR3 length: 13 amino acids. Germline V CDR1 and CDR2: GTSNPN, SVGIG (reference sequence). Germline trimming cut 5 bases from V and 5 bases from J; bases unmatched to any gene: 4. CDR3 in DNA: TGTGCCTGGGGGACAGGGAAATATCAGCCCCAGCATTTT. Protein sequence: CAWGTGKYQPQHF.

About this clone: This sample also contains other DNA sequences that code for the same CDR3. The chain recombines TRBV6-5 with TRBJ1-2, with D perhaps TRBD1 (6 bases). The CDR3 has 13 amino acids. Trimming stripped 3 bases from V and 6 bases from J, with 11 bases between. In germline, CDR1 is MNHEY, CDR2 SVGAGI. The DNA of the CDR3 is TGTGCCAGCAGTTATCGTGCAGGGGATGGCTACACCTTC. This gives the protein CASSYRAGDGYTF.

V is TRBV9 and J is TRBJ2-2; D may be TRBD1 (5 bases). Trimming shortened V by 5 bases and J by 0 bases, and 11 bases separated the two germline ends. This CDR3 has 15 residues. Per the germline V gene, CDR1 is SGDLS and CDR2 is YYNGEE. The CDR3, as DNA: TGTGCCAGCAGGAAGACAGCCGCGAACACCGGGGAGCTGTTTTTT. Residues: CASRKTAANTGELFF.

The chain employs TRBV5-6 and TRBJ1-4, with 7 bases lining up with TRBD1. The CDR3 covers 18 residues. V was pared by 2 bases and J by 0 bases, with 10 bases of the junction left unmatched. CDR1 is SGHDT, CDR2 YYEEEE, per germline. The CDR3 sequence: CASSLQGSGSATNEKLFF. The CDR3 nucleotides read TGTGCCAGCAGCTTACAGGGGTCGGGGTCTGCAACTAATGAAAAACTGTTTTTT.

The gene calls are TRBV5-4 and TRBJ2-1; no firm D call. With 0 bases removed from V and 1 base from J, the gap between germline ends came to 2 bases. The germline CDR1 and CDR2 sequences are SGHNT and YYREEE (reference sequence). This CDR3 region has 13 residues. The CDR3 sequence: CASSLVSYNEQFF. DNA for the CDR3: TGTGCCAGCAGCTTGGTATCCTACAATGAGCAGTTCTTC.